Shown below are 29 T cell receptor beta chains from a single sample sequenced in a study of blood T cell repertoires in COVID-19. Clones were sequenced by immunoSEQ multiplex PCR, and TCRdb holds only the in-frame ones, with some missing. This sample has about 76,000 clones, with about nine tenths found just once. Sequences were obtained from peripheral blood. The source of these receptors is a woman between 50 and 59 years old in a cohort sampled during active COVID-19.

CDR3 in DNA: TGTGCCAGCAGTTCAGGGATCAGCAATCAGCCCCAGCATTTT. It specifies CASSSGISNQPQHF. This chain joins TRBV6-5 and TRBJ1-5; tentatively, D is TRBD1 (5 bases). V dropped 4 bases and J dropped 1 base, with 8 bases sitting between them. The CDR3 sequence is 14 residues long. Germline V gene sequence: CDR1 MNHEY, CDR2 SVGAGI.

On this clone: The sample holds other DNA sequences that translate to the same CDR3. The chain joins TRBV9 to TRBJ1-3; 7 bases align to TRBD1. CDR3 length: 15 amino acids. Germline CDR1 SGDLS, CDR2 YYNGEE. The junction had 6 bases not matched to a gene; V was cut back by 4 bases and J by 2 bases. The CDR3 DNA reads as TGTGCCAGCAGCAAACGACAGGGAACTGGAAACACCATATATTTT. Translation: CASSKRQGTGNTIYF.

This clone was observed a few times. The chain uses TRBV5-1 and TRBJ2-7; possible D gene TRBD1, 5 bases. The germline V and J ends were trimmed by 2 bases and 0 bases, with 9 bases remaining between them. This CDR3 is 14 amino acids long. Germline lookup yields CDR1 SGHRS and CDR2 YFSETQ. The CDR3 nucleotides read TGCGCCAGCAGCTTTTCTGACAGCTCCTACGAGCAGTACTTC. It codes for CASSFSDSSYEQYF.

The chain combines TRBV2 with TRBJ2-3; no definite D call. Trimming stripped 7 bases from V and 1 base from J, with 3 bases between. The CDR3 totals 11 residues. The germline V gene encodes CDR1 SNHLY and CDR2 FYNNEI. Here the CDR3 reads CASTGTDTQYF. The CDR3, as DNA: TGTGCCAGCACTGGCACAGATACGCAGTATTTT.

This clone was observed once. The gene calls are TRBV24-1 and TRBJ2-1, with 9 bases fitting TRBD2. The CDR3 runs 16 residues. V shed 4 bases, J shed 12 bases, and the junction held 15 bases outside the gene matches. Germline assignment: CDR1 KGHDR and CDR2 SFDVKD. CDR3 sequence: CATSDSGLAPASWQFF. The CDR3 DNA reads TGTGCCACCAGTGACTCCGGACTAGCGCCCGCTAGTTGGCAGTTCTTC.

The chain links TRBV4-1 to TRBJ2-3, with unresolved D. Per the germline V gene, CDR1 is MGHRA and CDR2 is YSYEKL. Trimming shortened V by 4 bases and J by 4 bases, and 3 bases separated the two germline ends. The CDR3 loop spans 11 amino acids. DNA of the CDR3: TGCGCCAGCAGCCTAGCAGATACGCAGTATTTT. Amino acids: CASSLADTQYF.

V usage is TRBV2 and J usage is TRBJ1-1, with D possibly being TRBD1 (6 bases). With 4 bases removed from V and 7 bases from J, the gap between germline ends came to 13 bases. CDR1 SNHLY and CDR2 FYNNEI come from the germline V gene. The CDR3 length is 13 residues. As DNA, the CDR3 is TGTGCCAGCAGTGCTGTTAAGGACAGTGAAGCTTTCTTT. Protein product: CASSAVKDSEAFF.

V gene TRBV5-1 combines with J gene TRBJ2-1; possible D gene TRBD2, 7 bases. The CDR3 is 16 amino acids. Germline V lookup: CDR1 SGHRS, CDR2 YFSETQ. Deletions cut 2 bases from V and 4 bases from J, with 16 bases between. The CDR3 coding sequence is TGCGCCAGCAGCTTCGGGGGGCGGTCCCTTTACAATGAGCAGTTCTTC. Amino acids: CASSFGGRSLYNEQFF. The full variable domain, with the rest looked up from reference TRBV5-1 and TRBJ2-1, is KAGVTQTPRYLIKTRGQQVTLSCSPISGHRSVSWYQQTPGQGLQFLFEYFSETQRNKGNFPGRFSGRQFSNSRSEMNVSTLELGDSALYLCASSFGGRSLYNEQFFGPGTRLTVL.

The V and J genes are TRBV5-4 and TRBJ2-1, with D uncertain. V was clipped by 5 bases and J by 0 bases, with 6 bases between them. From germline, CDR1 is SGHNT and CDR2 YYREEE (reference sequence). The CDR3 loop spans 13 amino acids. This CDR3 is CASSPSSYNEQFF. As DNA, the CDR3 is TGTGCCAGCAGTCCCAGCTCCTACAATGAGCAGTTCTTC.

The rearrangement links TRBV24-1 to TRBJ2-3; TRBD2 aligns across 8 bases. In germline, CDR1 is KGHDR, CDR2 SFDVKD. V lost 4 bases, J lost 5 bases, and 13 bases stayed unmatched. This CDR3 spans 17 amino acids. CDR3 sequence: CATSDPRGAGGGDTQYF. The CDR3 DNA sequence: TGTGCCACCAGTGACCCTCGCGGGGCGGGAGGTGGAGATACGCAGTATTTT.

The chain carries TRBV4-1 and TRBJ2-4; the D is unclear. The V end lost 0 bases, the J end lost 0 bases, and 9 bases lay between the germline ends. The CDR3 sequence is 16 residues long. Looked up from germline, CDR1 is MGHRA and CDR2 is YSYEKL. The CDR3 loop reads CASSQDAGLAKNIQYF. In DNA form, the CDR3 reads TGCGCCAGCAGCCAAGACGCAGGATTAGCCAAAAACATTCAGTACTTC.

V and J are TRBV5-5 and TRBJ1-2, with 9 bases matching TRBD1. This CDR3 has 15 residues. The ends lost 7 bases at V and 5 bases at J; junction bases unmatched: 12. Germline V gene sequence: CDR1 SGHKS, CDR2 YYEKEE (reference sequence). CDR3 nucleotides: TGTGCCAGCGGGCAAGGGACAGGGTCGGTTTATGGCTACACCTTC. This codes for CASGQGTGSVYGYTF.

The chain links TRBV15 to TRBJ2-1, with TRBD2 as a possible D gene (5 bases). CDR3 length: 15 amino acids. V lost 8 bases to trimming and J lost 3 bases, with 17 bases between them. Germline CDR1 is LNHNV and CDR2 is YYDKDF (reference sequence). CDR3 nucleotide sequence: TGTGCCACCCGGCGAGGTCGGGAATTCTACAATGAGCAGTTCTTC. Its protein is CATRRGREFYNEQFF.

This chain connects TRBV5-1 to TRBJ1-2; TRBD1 matches 11 bases. V shed 1 base and J 8 bases; nucleotides not matched to a gene: 10. The CDR3 spans 16 residues. CDR1 is SGHRS and CDR2 is YFSETQ in the germline V gene. CDR3 coding DNA: TGCGCCAGCAGCTTGACAGGACAGGGGGCGCCGGGAGGCTACACCTTC. Amino acids: CASSLTGQGAPGGYTF.

The chain recombines TRBV11-2 with TRBJ2-5; D is undetermined. The CDR3 loop spans 14 amino acids. Between the trimmed V and J ends, which lost 3 bases and 1 base, there was a span of 9 bases. Per germline, CDR1 SGHAT and CDR2 FQNNGV. This CDR3 reads CASSFTVRQETQYF. The CDR3 nucleotides read TGTGCCAGCAGCTTTACAGTTCGCCAAGAGACCCAGTACTTC.

The gene calls are TRBV6-5 and TRBJ2-3; tentative D call: TRBD2 (6 bases). This CDR3 is 14 amino acids long. The V end lost 6 bases, the J end lost 4 bases, and 14 bases lay between the germline ends. Germline V lookup: CDR1 MNHEY, CDR2 SVGAGI. The CDR3 coding sequence is TGTGCCAGCAGCTATCCGACTAGGCCAGATACGCAGTATTTT. Protein sequence: CASSYPTRPDTQYF.

This chain uses TRBV19 with TRBJ2-5; perhaps TRBD2 as D (5 bases). Trimming removed 4 bases from V and 4 bases from J, with 10 bases in between. This CDR3 contains 13 residues. CDR1 and CDR2 (germline): LNHDA, SQIVND (reference sequence). The CDR3 sequence: CASSREWRETQYF. The CDR3 DNA sequence: TGTGCCAGTAGTAGGGAGTGGAGAGAGACCCAGTACTTC.

The J gene is TRBJ2-5, the V gene TRBV7-9; 12 nucleotides match TRBD1. From germline, CDR1 is SEHNR and CDR2 FQNEAQ (reference sequence). Losses at the gene ends were 5 bases for V and 5 bases for J; bases not matched to a gene: 18. This CDR3 has 19 amino acids. CDR3 DNA sequence: TGTGCCAGCAGCCATTATCGGCCGGGACAGGGGGCCCGCGAGGAGACCCAGTACTTC. Amino acids: CASSHYRPGQGAREETQYF. The variable domain in full, completed from reference TRBV7-9 and TRBJ2-5, reads DTGVSQNPRHKITKRGQNVTFRCDPISEHNRLYWYRQTLGQGPEFLTYFQNEAQLEKSRLLSDRFSAERPKGSFSTLEIQRTEQGDSAMYLCASSHYRPGQGAREETQYFGPGTRLLVL.

This sequence joins TRBV5-1 and TRBJ1-4, with TRBD1 as a possible D gene (5 bases). The CDR3 consists of 13 residues. V lost 4 bases to trimming and J lost 8 bases, with 12 bases between them. CDR1 and CDR2 from the germline V gene are SGHRS and YFSETQ. In DNA, the CDR3 is TGCGCCAGCAGCCGGGGGGAGAGAGAAAAACTGTTTTTT. Its protein product is CASSRGEREKLFF. The complete variable domain, with remaining parts taken from reference TRBV5-1 and TRBJ1-4, reads KAGVTQTPRYLIKTRGQQVTLSCSPISGHRSVSWYQQTPGQGLQFLFEYFSETQRNKGNFPGRFSGRQFSNSRSEMNVSTLELGDSALYLCASSRGEREKLFFGSGTQLSVL.

The chain recombines TRBV27 with TRBJ2-4; 8 positions match TRBD2. The CDR3 is 15 residues long. Germline lookup yields CDR1 MNHEY and CDR2 SMNVEV (reference sequence). V lost 4 bases, J lost 5 bases, and 7 bases stayed unmatched. For the CDR3, the DNA is TGTGCCAGCAGTTGGGGTCCCGGGGGGGAAAACATTCAGTACTTC. It encodes CASSWGPGGENIQYF.

The chain joins TRBV3-1 (or the pseudogene TRBV3-2) to TRBJ2-7, with 7 bases lining up with TRBD2. Germline trimming cut 3 bases from V and 6 bases from J; bases unmatched to any gene: 8. In germline, CDR1 is LGHDT, CDR2 YNNKEL (reference sequence). The CDR3 contains 14 residues. The CDR3 sequence is CASSQGGRSSEQYF. CDR3 sequence (DNA): TGTGCCAGCAGCCAGGGCGGGAGATCTAGCGAGCAGTACTTC.

The chain carries TRBV7-9 and TRBJ2-1; D uncertain. Germline lookup yields CDR1 SEHNR and CDR2 FQNEAQ (reference sequence). The V end lost 5 bases, the J end lost 1 base, and 12 bases lay between the germline ends. This CDR3 has 15 residues. DNA of the CDR3: TGTGCCAGCAGCCCCGGAGTGAGGTCCTACAATGAGCAGTTCTTC. This encodes CASSPGVRSYNEQFF.

This clone has only one observation. A read error may produce the germline difference seen at one junction end. The V and J genes are TRBV5-1 and TRBJ2-5; 7 bases are shared with TRBD1. The CDR3 spans 15 residues. Germline CDR1 and CDR2: SGHRS and YFSETQ. CDR3 region: CASGFDRAPEETQYF. As DNA, the CDR3 is TGCGCCAGCGGCTTTGACAGGGCGCCCGAAGAGACCCAGTACTTC.

The chain couples TRBV28 to TRBJ2-5; tentative D call: TRBD2 (5 bases). V shed 3 bases and J shed 0 bases, with 14 bases lying between them. The CDR3 spans 16 residues. CDR1 and CDR2 from the germline V gene are MDHEN and SYDVKM. DNA for the CDR3: TGTGCCAGCAGTTTTGGGATCGTCGGGGACCAAGAGACCCAGTACTTC. Amino acid sequence: CASSFGIVGDQETQYF.

Note on this clone: This likely comes from a read error, as the CDR3 has no conserved phenylalanine or tryptophan at its end. It is unclear where the CDR3 begins or ends on the DNA, so no DNA is shown, and the CDR3 is as TCRdb lists it. CDR3 sequence: CAFITGTGLLNI. The chain couples TRBV30 to TRBJ1-2; the tabulated D call, TRBD1, remains unverified against the DNA. The length of the CDR3 is 12 amino acids, counting both ends. The germline V gene has CDR1 GTSNPN and CDR2 SVGIG (reference sequence).

The chain carries TRBV20-1 and TRBJ1-2; 8 bases align to TRBD1. This CDR3 contains 11 residues. Germline values: CDR1 DFQATT, CDR2 SNEGSKA (reference sequence). The CDR3 nucleotides are TGCAGGGCAGTAGAGGGACAGGCGGACACCTTC. Its protein product is CRAVEGQADTF.

The gene calls are TRBV19 and TRBJ2-7, with a possible D match to TRBD2 (6 bases). This CDR3 is 15 amino acids long. Trimming stripped 0 bases from V and 0 bases from J, with 9 bases between. Germline lookup yields CDR1 LNHDA and CDR2 SQIVND (reference sequence). The CDR3 DNA is TGTGCCAGTAGTATAGAGGGAGGAAACTCCTACGAGCAGTACTTC. It is translated as CASSIEGGNSYEQYF.

The chain is built from TRBV5-1 and TRBJ2-7; TRBD1 might be the D (5 bases). V lost 4 bases to trimming and J lost 1 base, with 12 bases between them. This CDR3 has 14 residues. CDR1 and CDR2 (germline): SGHRS, YFSETQ. The CDR3 sequence: CASSPDSPSYEQYF. The CDR3 nucleotides read TGCGCCAGCAGCCCCGACAGCCCGTCCTACGAGCAGTACTTC.

The chain carries TRBV30 and TRBJ1-3; 7 nucleotides match TRBD1. With 4 bases clipped from V and 1 base from J, the junction kept 1 base outside the gene matches. The CDR3 has 13 residues. Germline CDR1 and CDR2: GTSNPN and SVGIG (reference sequence). The CDR3 DNA follows: TGTGCCTGGACGACAGGGTCTGGAAACACCATATATTTT. It encodes CAWTTGSGNTIYF.